This T cell receptor (beta chain) was recovered during a study of cytomegalovirus exposure and HLA in healthy donors. The primer mix had 60 Vbeta and 13 Jbeta primers. Some clones are missing from TCRdb's copy, which holds only in-frame ones; the method was immunoSEQ multiplex PCR. Of about 150,000 clones listed, around 79% are singletons. V lost 1 base to trimming and J lost 2 bases, with 9 bases between them. Germline V gives CDR1 SEHNR, CDR2 FQNEAQ (reference sequence). The length of the CDR3 is 15 residues. The clonotype was recovered from a man aged 40-55 years in good health and CMV-seropositive. The rearrangement uses TRBV7-9 and TRBJ2-1; D is unresolved. Input material: PBMCs. In DNA form, the CDR3 reads TGTGCCAGCAGCTTAGTCTTGTCCCCCTACAATGAGCAGTTCTTC. Translation gives CASSLVLSPYNEQFF.